This T cell receptor (beta chain) was retrieved from a study of cytomegalovirus exposure and HLA in healthy donors. Study details: There were 117 million unique TCR beta sequences, drawn from some 180 million T cells, in an earlier analysis.

Whole-study findings and limits: Among CMV-associated TCR beta chains, most appeared HLA-restricted in a later analysis. Later analysis demonstrated an association between a missense DCLRE1C variant and TCR beta V- and J-gene trimming.

With V trimmed by 1 base and J by 12 bases, 15 bases remained unmatched. This CDR3 contains 17 residues. Germline V gives CDR1 MGHRA, CDR2 YSYEKL. This clone appeared once. Its antigen is not identified. Primers for the PCR totalled 60 Vbeta and 13 Jbeta. TCRdb keeps only in-frame clones here, not all; method: immunoSEQ multiplex PCR. The table records approximately 110,000 clones, approximately 80% of them present only once. This chain uses TRBV4-1 with TRBJ2-3; 11 bases fit TRBD2. This receptor was identified in a human donor in good health. The material sequenced was PBMCs. Written as DNA, the CDR3 is TGCGCCAGCAGCCAAGTTAATAGCGGGAGGGCCACGGGTACACAGTATTTT. It specifies CASSQVNSGRATGTQYF.